This T cell receptor (beta chain) was profiled in a study of blood T cell repertoires in COVID-19. Sequencing was performed with immunoSEQ multiplex PCR; in TCRdb, only in-frame clones are kept and a portion is missing. The table shows 100,000 to 110,000 clones, with roughly 87% occurring only once. Trimming removed 2 bases at V and 2 bases at J, with 6 bases between. Germline CDR1 reads MDHEN; CDR2 reads SYDVKM. There are 13 residues in the CDR3. The sequence was collected from a young man in a cohort sampled during active COVID-19. The sequenced sample consisted of peripheral blood. V gene TRBV28 combines with J gene TRBJ1-1; the D is unclear. In DNA, the CDR3 is TGTGCCAGCAGTTTAGGCAGAAACACTGAAGCTTTCTTT. Residues: CASSLGRNTEAFF. Variable domain in full (rest from reference TRBV28 and TRBJ1-1): DVKVTQSSRYLVKRTGEKVFLECVQDMDHENMFWYRQDPGLGLRLIYFSYDVKMKEKGDIPEGYSVSREKKERFSLILESASTNQTSMYLCASSLGRNTEAFFGQGTRLTVV.